Sequencing of this T cell receptor (beta chain) was carried out in a study of blood T cell repertoires in COVID-19. In the study's own analysis: Reference gene primers were amplified, and this amplification served to estimate nucleated cell counts. TCRdb's copy holds only in-frame clones and misses some; the assay was immunoSEQ multiplex PCR. Clone size and V and J calls were adopted from that table, with D and trimming inferred from the DNA. The repertoire has about 68,000 clones, roughly 85% of them found once; the top ten carry roughly 8.8%. Germline CDR1 is SGHAT and CDR2 is FQNNGV. The CDR3 is 17 residues long. Trimming cost V 1 base and J 1 base, with 17 bases left between them. This clone came up a few times.

The receptor was derived from a man aged 25-40 years with acute or convalescent COVID-19. The sample consisted of peripheral blood. The chain couples TRBV11-2 to TRBJ2-7; D might be TRBD1 (6 bases). CDR3 sequence: CASSLGLGGEDSYEQYF. In DNA, the CDR3 is TGTGCCAGCAGCTTAGGGTTAGGGGGAGAAGATTCCTACGAGCAGTACTTC.